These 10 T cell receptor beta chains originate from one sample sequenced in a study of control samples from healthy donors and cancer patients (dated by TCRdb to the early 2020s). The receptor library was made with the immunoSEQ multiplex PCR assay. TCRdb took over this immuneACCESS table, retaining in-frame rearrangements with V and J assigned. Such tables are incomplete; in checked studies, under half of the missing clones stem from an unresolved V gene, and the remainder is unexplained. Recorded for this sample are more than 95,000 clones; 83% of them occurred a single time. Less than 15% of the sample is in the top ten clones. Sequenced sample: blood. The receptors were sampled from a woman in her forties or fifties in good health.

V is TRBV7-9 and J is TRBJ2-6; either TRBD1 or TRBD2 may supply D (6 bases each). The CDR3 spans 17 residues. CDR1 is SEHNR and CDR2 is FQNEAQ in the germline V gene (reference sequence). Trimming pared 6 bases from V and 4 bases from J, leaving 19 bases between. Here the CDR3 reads CASRPPFRGRGANVLTF. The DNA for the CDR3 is TGTGCCAGCAGGCCACCCTTCCGGGGGCGGGGGGCCAACGTCCTGACTTTC.

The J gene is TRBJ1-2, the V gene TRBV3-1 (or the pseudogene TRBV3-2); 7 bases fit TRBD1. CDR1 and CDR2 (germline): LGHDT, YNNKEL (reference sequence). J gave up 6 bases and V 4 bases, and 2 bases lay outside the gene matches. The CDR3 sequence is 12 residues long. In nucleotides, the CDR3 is TGTGCCAGCAGCCGTGGGACAGATGGCTACACCTTC. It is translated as CASSRGTDGYTF.

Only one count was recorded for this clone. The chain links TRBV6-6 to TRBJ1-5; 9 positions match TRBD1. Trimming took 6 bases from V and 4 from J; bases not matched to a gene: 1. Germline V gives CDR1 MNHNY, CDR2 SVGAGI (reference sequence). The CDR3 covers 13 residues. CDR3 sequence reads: CASRGQGNQPQHF. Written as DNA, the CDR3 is TGTGCCAGCAGGGGACAGGGAAATCAGCCCCAGCATTTT.

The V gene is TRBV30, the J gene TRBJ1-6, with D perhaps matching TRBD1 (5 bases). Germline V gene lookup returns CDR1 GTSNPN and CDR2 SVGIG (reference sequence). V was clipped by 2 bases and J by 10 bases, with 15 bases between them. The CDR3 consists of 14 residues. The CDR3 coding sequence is TGTGCCTGGAGTAACCAGGCAGGGAGATCACCCCTCCACTTT. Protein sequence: CAWSNQAGRSPLHF.

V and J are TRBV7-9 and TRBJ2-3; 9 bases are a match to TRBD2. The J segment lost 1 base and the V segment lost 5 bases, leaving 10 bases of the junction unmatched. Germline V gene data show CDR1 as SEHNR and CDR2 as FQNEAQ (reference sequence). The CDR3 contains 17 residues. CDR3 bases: TGTGCCAGCAGCACGCCCCCCCTAGCGGGACGCACAGATACGCAGTATTTT. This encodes CASSTPPLAGRTDTQYF.

This CDR3 is CASSLGGGDRYGYTF. The CDR3 DNA follows: TGTGCCAGCAGCCTCGGCGGAGGGGATCGCTATGGCTACACCTTC. The chain is built from TRBV13 and TRBJ1-2, with D perhaps matching TRBD1 (5 bases). Germline assignment: CDR1 PRHDT and CDR2 FYEKMQ (reference sequence). CDR3 length: 15 residues. Trimming stripped 5 bases from V and 4 bases from J, with 17 bases between. Complete variable domain (other parts from reference TRBV13 and TRBJ1-2): AAGVIQSPRHLIKEKRETATLKCYPIPRHDTVYWYQQGPGQDPQFLISFYEKMQSDKGSIPDRFSAQQFSDYHSELNMSSLELGDSALYFCASSLGGGDRYGYTFGSGTRLTVV.

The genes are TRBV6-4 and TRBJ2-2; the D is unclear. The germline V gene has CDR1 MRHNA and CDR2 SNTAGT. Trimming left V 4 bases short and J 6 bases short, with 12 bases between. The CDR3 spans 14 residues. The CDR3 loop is CASSVSSLAGELFF. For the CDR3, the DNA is TGTGCCAGCAGTGTGTCCAGTCTGGCCGGGGAGCTGTTTTTT.

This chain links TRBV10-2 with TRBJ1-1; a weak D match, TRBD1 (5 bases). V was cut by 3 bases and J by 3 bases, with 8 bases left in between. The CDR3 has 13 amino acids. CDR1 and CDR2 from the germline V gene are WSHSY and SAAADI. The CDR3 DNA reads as TGCGCCAGCAGTGACGGGGACTACACTGAAGCTTTCTTT. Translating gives CASSDGDYTEAFF.

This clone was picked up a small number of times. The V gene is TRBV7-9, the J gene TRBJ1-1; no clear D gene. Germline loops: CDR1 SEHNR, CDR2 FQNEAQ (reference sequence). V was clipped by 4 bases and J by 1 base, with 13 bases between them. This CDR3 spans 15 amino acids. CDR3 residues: CASSYSGRPNTEAFF. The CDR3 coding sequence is TGTGCCAGCAGCTACTCCGGGAGACCGAACACTGAAGCTTTCTTT.

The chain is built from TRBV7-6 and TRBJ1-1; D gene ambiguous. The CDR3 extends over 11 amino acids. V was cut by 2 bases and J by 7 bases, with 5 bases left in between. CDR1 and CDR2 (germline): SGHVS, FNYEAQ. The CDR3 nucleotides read TGTGCCAGCAGCTTATACGTTGAAGCTTTCTTT. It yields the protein CASSLYVEAFF.